The TCR beta chain under discussion was sequenced for a study of shared clonotypes between healthy human individuals. The length of the CDR3 is 15 residues. Deletions cut 0 bases from V and 2 bases from J, with 9 bases between. CDR1 is SGDLS, CDR2 YYNGEE, per germline. This clone was picked up many times. Per the original methods: From ImmunoSEQ came sequences covering only the junction and carrying no quality scores, so filtering differed. Repertoires were generated with immunoSEQ multiplex PCR, while TCRdb's copy carries only in-frame clones and drops some. Clonal size and the V and J genes are those of that table, whereas D and trimming came from the DNA. This table has roughly 320,000 clones, roughly 87% appearing once. Donation came from healthy HIV-negative adults that had no recent acute infections or vaccinations. All of the donors resided in Nashville, Tennessee, and each was a Caucasian adult.

The source of this sequence is a man between 18 and 35 years old in good health. The sequencing input was memory CD8+ T cells sorted from blood. Subset reported: CD45RO+ cells pooled with CCR7-negative TemRA cells. The genes are TRBV9 and TRBJ2-1, with no clear D. In DNA form, the CDR3 reads TGTGCCAGCAGCGTAGTTGGGGTTACCTACAATGAGCAGTTCTTC. Residues: CASSVVGVTYNEQFF.